This T cell receptor (beta chain) appears in the sequencing data of a study of cytomegalovirus exposure and HLA in healthy donors. Germline V gives CDR1 SQVTM, CDR2 ANQGSEA. Trimming stripped 1 base from V and 10 bases from J, with 11 bases between. This CDR3 has 12 residues. Using immunoSEQ multiplex PCR, the repertoire was profiled, and TCRdb retains in-frame clones only, with some absent. The sample contains 100,000 to 150,000 clones, around 88% of which appear only once. The chain employs TRBV29-1 and TRBJ1-5; a weak D match, TRBD1 (6 bases). The sample consisted of PBMCs. This clonotype originated in a man aged 18 to 30 in good health and CMV-seronegative. The CDR3 bases are TGCAGCGTTGAAGCCCCAGGGGCACCCCAGCATTTT. It translates to CSVEAPGAPQHF.